Described below is a single T cell receptor (beta chain) sequence and its context. Two oligonucleotides, mixed equimolar, formed the beta constant-region primer covering TRBC1 and TRBC2. TCRdb analysed the UMI-ligation and nested PCR reads with MiXCR anew, one entry per CDR3 protein. The profile shows 65,000 to 85,000 distinct CDR3 sequences, around 13% of them singletons. V lost 7 bases, J lost 3 bases, and 8 bases stayed unmatched. The CDR3 is 15 amino acids. The germline V gene encodes CDR1 SGHTA and CDR2 FQGNSA. The sample belongs to a study of naive and memory T cell subsets. The rearrangement links TRBV7-2 to TRBJ2-2; 7 bases agree with TRBD1. The receptor comes from a human donor in good health. The sample taken for sequencing was central memory CD4+ T cells from blood. The CDR3 nucleotides are TGTGCCAGCACCGCCCGGACAGGACACACCGGGGAGCTGTTTTTT. As protein: CASTARTGHTGELFF.